This is a list of T cell receptor beta chains from one sample in a study of cytomegalovirus exposure and HLA in healthy donors. Repertoires were generated with immunoSEQ multiplex PCR, while TCRdb's copy carries only in-frame clones and drops some. The profile shows some 170,000 clones, approximately 87% of them singletons. Sequencing was done on a sample of PBMCs. These receptors were obtained from a woman aged 25-40 years in good health and CMV-seronegative. CDR3s include the opening cysteine and the closing phenylalanine or tryptophan. D genes are given only for firm matches. Clone size appears in some rows only: once, few, many, or a class for an expanded clone.

>TRBJ2-1|-|TRBV6-6|-
TGTGCCAGCAGTTATCCTCTATGGGGGGGGGCAAATGAGCAGTTCTTC
CASSYPLWGGANEQFF
>TRBJ2-3|-|TRBV12-5|-
TGTGCTAGTGGCCAAGGGGATGCAGGGACAGATACGCAGTATTTT
CASGQGDAGTDTQYF
>TRBJ1-1|-|TRBV4-1|-
TGCGCCAGCAGCCAAACAGGAGGGAGGGGTAGAGCTTTCTTT
CASSQTGGRGRAFF
>TRBJ1-1|-|TRBV29-1|-
TGCAGCGTCCTAAGTAGCACTGAAGCTTTCTTT
CSVLSSTEAFF
>TRBJ2-7|-|TRBV6-1|TRBD1
TGTGCCAGCAGTGATGCGACAGGGAATTACGAGCAGTACTTC
CASSDATGNYEQYF
>TRBJ1-5|-|TRBV10-3|-
TGTGCCACCAGACCGGGGGATAGCAATCAGCCCCAGCATTTT
CATRPGDSNQPQHF
>TRBJ1-2|-|TRBV5-5|TRBD1
TGTGCCAGCAGCCAACTAGGGACAGACCACTATGGCTACACCTTC
CASSQLGTDHYGYTF
>TRBJ2-1|-|TRBV20-1|-
TGCAGTGCTAGAGATCGCAATGAGCAGTTCTTC
CSARDRNEQFF
>TRBJ2-3|once|TRBV27|-
TGTGCCAGCGGGGGGGCAGGCACAGATACGCAGTATTTT
CASGGAGTDTQYF
>TRBJ2-7|-|TRBV5-6|-
TGTGCCAGCAGCCCGGCTTTGGGGGGACTCTACGAGCAGTACTTC
CASSPALGGLYEQYF
>TRBJ1-3|few|TRBV5-5|-
TGTGCCAGCAGCCACAGGGTTGCAAGCTTAAACACCATATATTTT
CASSHRVASLNTIYF